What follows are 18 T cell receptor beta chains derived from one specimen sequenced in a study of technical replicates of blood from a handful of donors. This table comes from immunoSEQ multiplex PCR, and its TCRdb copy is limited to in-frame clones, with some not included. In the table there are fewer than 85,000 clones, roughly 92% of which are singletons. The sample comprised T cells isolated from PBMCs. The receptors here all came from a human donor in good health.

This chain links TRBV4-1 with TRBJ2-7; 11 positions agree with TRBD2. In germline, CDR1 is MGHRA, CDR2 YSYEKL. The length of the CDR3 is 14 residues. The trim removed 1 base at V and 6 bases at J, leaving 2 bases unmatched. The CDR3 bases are TGCGCCAGCAGCCAAGTCCTAGCGGGAGGCGAGCAGTACTTC. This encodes CASSQVLAGGEQYF.

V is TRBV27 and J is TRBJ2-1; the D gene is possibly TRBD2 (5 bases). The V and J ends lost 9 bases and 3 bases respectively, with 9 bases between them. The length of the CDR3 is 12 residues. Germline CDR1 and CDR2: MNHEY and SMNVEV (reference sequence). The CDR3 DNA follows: TGTGCCAGTAAGCGGAACTACAATGAGCAGTTCTTC. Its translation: CASKRNYNEQFF.

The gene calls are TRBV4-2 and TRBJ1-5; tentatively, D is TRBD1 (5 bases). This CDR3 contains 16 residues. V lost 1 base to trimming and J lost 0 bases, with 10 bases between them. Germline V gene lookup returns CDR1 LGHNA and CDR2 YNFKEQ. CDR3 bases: TGTGCCAGCAGCCAAGCTCGACAGACTAGCAATCAGCCCCAGCATTTT. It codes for CASSQARQTSNQPQHF.

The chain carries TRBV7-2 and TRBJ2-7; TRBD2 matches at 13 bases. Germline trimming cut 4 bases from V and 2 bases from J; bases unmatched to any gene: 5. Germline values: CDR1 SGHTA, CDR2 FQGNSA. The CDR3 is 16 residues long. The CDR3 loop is CASSSGLAGNTYEQYF. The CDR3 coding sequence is TGTGCCAGCAGCTCGGGACTAGCGGGAAACACCTACGAGCAGTACTTC.

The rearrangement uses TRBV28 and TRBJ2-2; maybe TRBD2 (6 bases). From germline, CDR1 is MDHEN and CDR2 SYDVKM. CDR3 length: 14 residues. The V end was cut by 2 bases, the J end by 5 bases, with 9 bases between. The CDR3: CASSLRERTGELFF. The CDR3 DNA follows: TGTGCCAGCAGTTTACGGGAGAGGACCGGGGAGCTGTTTTTT.

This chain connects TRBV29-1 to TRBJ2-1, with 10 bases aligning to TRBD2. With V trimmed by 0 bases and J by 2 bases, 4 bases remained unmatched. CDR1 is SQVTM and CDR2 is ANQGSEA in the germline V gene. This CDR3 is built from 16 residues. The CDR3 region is CSVEDSGTSAYNEQFF. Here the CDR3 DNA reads TGCAGCGTTGAAGATTCGGGGACTAGCGCCTACAATGAGCAGTTCTTC.

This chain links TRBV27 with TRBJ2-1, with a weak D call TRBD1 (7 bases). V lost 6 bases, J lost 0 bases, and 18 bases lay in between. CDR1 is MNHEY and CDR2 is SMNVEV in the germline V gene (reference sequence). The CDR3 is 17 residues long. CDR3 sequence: CASREGGIADSYNEQFF. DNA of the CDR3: TGTGCCAGCAGGGAAGGGGGCATAGCGGACTCCTACAATGAGCAGTTCTTC.

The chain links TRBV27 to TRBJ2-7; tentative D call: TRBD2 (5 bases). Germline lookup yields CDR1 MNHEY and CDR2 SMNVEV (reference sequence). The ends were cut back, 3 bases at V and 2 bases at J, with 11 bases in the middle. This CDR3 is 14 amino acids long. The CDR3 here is CASSFDGGAYEQYF. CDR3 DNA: TGTGCCAGCAGTTTCGACGGAGGAGCCTACGAGCAGTACTTC.

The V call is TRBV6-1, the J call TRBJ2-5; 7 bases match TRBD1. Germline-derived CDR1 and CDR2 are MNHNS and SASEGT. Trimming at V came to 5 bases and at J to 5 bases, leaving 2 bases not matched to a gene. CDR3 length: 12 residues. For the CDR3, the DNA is TGTGCCAGCAGTACACAGGGGGAGACCCAGTACTTC. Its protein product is CASSTQGETQYF.

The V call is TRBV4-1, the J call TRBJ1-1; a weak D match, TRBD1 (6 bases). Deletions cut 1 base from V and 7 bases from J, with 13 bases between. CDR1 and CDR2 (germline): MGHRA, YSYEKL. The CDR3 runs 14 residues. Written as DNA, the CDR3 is TGCGCCAGCAGCCAAGCAGGGGACGGCAGTGAAGCTTTCTTT. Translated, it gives CASSQAGDGSEAFF.

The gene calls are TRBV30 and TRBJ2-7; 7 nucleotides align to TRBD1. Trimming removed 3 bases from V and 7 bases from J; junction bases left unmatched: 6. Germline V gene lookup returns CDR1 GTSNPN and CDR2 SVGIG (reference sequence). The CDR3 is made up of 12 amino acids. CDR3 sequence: CAWSDTGVEQYF. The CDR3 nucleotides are TGTGCCTGGAGCGATACAGGGGTAGAGCAGTACTTC.

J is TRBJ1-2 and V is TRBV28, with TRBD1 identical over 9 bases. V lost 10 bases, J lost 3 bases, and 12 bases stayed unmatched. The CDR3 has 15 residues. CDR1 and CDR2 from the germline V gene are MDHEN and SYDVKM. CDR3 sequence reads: CATYAHRGRDYGYTF. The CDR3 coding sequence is TGTGCCACCTACGCCCACAGGGGGCGAGACTATGGCTACACCTTC.

DNA of the CDR3: TGCGCCAGCAGCCATTCCGGGACTTCCTCCTACGAGCAGTACTTC. Amino acids: CASSHSGTSSYEQYF. The chain has TRBV4-3 and TRBJ2-7, with a possible D match to TRBD2 (6 bases). Trimming took off 3 bases at V and 0 bases at J, with 12 bases between the two ends. CDR1 is LGHNA and CDR2 is YSLEER in the germline V gene. The CDR3 contains 15 residues.

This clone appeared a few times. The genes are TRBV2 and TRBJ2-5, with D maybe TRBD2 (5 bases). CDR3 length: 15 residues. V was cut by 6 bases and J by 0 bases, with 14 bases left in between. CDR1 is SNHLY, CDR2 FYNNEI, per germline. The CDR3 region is CASSSKGRNQETQYF. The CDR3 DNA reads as TGTGCCAGCAGCTCAAAAGGGAGAAACCAAGAGACCCAGTACTTC.

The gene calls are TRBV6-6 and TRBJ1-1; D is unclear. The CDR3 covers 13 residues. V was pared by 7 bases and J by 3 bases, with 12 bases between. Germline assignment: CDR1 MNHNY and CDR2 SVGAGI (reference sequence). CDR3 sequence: CASTQDTDTEAFF. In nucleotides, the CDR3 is TGTGCCAGCACACAAGACACAGACACTGAAGCTTTCTTT.

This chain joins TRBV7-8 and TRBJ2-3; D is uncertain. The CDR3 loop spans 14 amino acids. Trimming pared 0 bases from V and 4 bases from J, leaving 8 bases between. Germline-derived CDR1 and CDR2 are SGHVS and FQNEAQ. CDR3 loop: CASSLAFRSDTQYF. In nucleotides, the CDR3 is TGTGCCAGCAGCTTAGCTTTTCGGTCAGATACGCAGTATTTT.

In DNA form, the CDR3 reads TGTGCCAGTAGTGGGGAGGACAGGTTAACTTCTGGCTACACCTTC. Residues: CASSGEDRLTSGYTF. V is TRBV19 and J is TRBJ1-2; TRBD1 agrees at 7 bases. The junction had 13 bases not matched to a gene; V was cut back by 5 bases and J by 7 bases. The CDR3 extends over 15 amino acids. The germline V gene encodes CDR1 LNHDA and CDR2 SQIVND (reference sequence).

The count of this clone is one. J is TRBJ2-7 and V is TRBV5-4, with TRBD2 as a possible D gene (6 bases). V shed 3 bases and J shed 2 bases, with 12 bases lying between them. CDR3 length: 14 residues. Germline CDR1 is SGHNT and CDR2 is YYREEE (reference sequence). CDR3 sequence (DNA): TGTGCCAGCAGCTATGGGACTGGGGCCTACGAGCAGTACTTC. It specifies CASSYGTGAYEQYF.